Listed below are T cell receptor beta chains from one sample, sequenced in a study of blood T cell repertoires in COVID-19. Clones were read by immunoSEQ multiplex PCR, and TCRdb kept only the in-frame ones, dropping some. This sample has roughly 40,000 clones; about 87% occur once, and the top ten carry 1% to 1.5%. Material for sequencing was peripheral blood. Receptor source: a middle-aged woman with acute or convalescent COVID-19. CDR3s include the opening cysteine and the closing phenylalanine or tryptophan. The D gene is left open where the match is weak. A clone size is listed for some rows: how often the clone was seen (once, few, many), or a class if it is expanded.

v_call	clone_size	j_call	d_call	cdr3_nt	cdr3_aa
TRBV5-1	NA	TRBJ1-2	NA	TGCGCCAGCAGCCGCAGTTTTAACTATGGCTACACCTTC	CASSRSFNYGYTF
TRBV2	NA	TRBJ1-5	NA	TGTGCCAGCAGTGAAGGCAACAGAGTCAATCAGCCCCAGCATTTT	CASSEGNRVNQPQHF
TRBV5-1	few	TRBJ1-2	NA	TGCGCCAGCAGCCCCGGGACGGGACAAATCTATGGCTACACCTTC	CASSPGTGQIYGYTF
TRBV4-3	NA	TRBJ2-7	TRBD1	TGCGCCAGCAGCCATGGCTTACCTCGGGACAGGTCCTCCTACGAGCAGTACTTC	CASSHGLPRDRSSYEQYF
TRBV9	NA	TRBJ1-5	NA	TGTGCCAGCAGCGTACATAGCAATCAGCCCCAGCATTTT	CASSVHSNQPQHF
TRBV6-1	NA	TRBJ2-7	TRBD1	TGTGCCAGCAGTGAACGACAGGGGGCAGGAGAGCAGTACTTC	CASSERQGAGEQYF
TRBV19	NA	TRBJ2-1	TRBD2	TGTGCCAGTAGGGACACTAGCGGGAGGGCCAATGAGCAGTTCTTC	CASRDTSGRANEQFF
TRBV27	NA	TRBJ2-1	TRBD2	TGTGCCAGCAGTTTCCCGACTAGCGGGAATGAGCAGTTCTTC	CASSFPTSGNEQFF
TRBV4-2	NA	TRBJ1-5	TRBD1	TGTGCCAGCAGCCAGTCGGGGACAGCAGGGCAGCCCCAGCATTTT	CASSQSGTAGQPQHF
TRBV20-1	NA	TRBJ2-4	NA	TGCAGTGCTGGTCCCCGGGACATTCAGTACTTC	CSAGPRDIQYF
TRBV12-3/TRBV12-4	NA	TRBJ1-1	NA	TGTGCCAGCACCACTCAGGCGAACACTGAAGCTTTCTTT	CASTTQANTEAFF